This T cell receptor (beta chain) was recovered during a study of PD-1 blockade in classical Hodgkin lymphoma. All the patients suffered relapse after autologous stem cell transplantation, and brentuximab vedotin exposure differed. Complete response, partial response or progressive disease was each patient's best response. The CDR3 consists of 13 residues. The germline CDR1 and CDR2 sequences are SGHRS and YFSETQ. Between the trimmed V and J ends, which lost 4 bases and 1 base, there was a span of 8 bases. Sequenced by immunoSEQ multiplex PCR; TCRdb stores in-frame clones only, minus some. The sample shows 40,000 to 45,000 clones, about 77% of them seen only once.

This chain links TRBV5-1 with TRBJ2-5; possibly TRBD1 or TRBD2 for D (5 bases each). The source was peripheral blood mononuclear cells (PBMCs), collected at baseline. This clonotype was sampled from a human donor with classical Hodgkin lymphoma. This CDR3 reads CASSPGLQETQYF. CDR3 in DNA: TGCGCCAGCAGCCCGGGGCTCCAAGAGACCCAGTACTTC.